These 25 T cell receptor beta chains originate from one sample sequenced in a study of T cell responses to AZD1222 COVID-19 vaccine. The table came from immunoSEQ multiplex PCR; TCRdb's copy has only in-frame clones and leaves some out. The sample contains approximately 77,000 clones, 70% to 90% of which appear only once. Sequenced material: peripheral blood, taken 28 days after the second AZD1222 dose. These receptors originate from an adult who received the AZD1222 COVID-19 vaccine.

The J gene is TRBJ2-5, the V gene TRBV11-2, with 9 nucleotides matching TRBD1. The CDR3 is 14 amino acids. Germline V gives CDR1 SGHAT, CDR2 FQNNGV. The J segment lost 5 bases and the V segment lost 8 bases, leaving 9 bases of the junction unmatched. CDR3 DNA: TGTGCCAGCGGGGACAGGGCGAGGGGGGAGACCCAGTACTTC. It codes for CASGDRARGETQYF.

This clone was seen only a few times. The chain has TRBV7-3 and TRBJ2-3, with 8 bases fitting TRBD2. V was clipped by 6 bases and J by 2 bases; unmatched bases: 13. CDR1 and CDR2 (germline): SGHTA, FQGTGA. The CDR3 contains 17 residues. The DNA for the CDR3 is TGTGCCAGCAGTAGCCCCAACGAGCGGGGGTTCACAGATACGCAGTATTTT. The encoded protein is CASSSPNERGFTDTQYF. Full variable domain (remainder filled in from reference TRBV7-3 and TRBJ2-3): GAGVSQTPSNKVTEKGKYVELRCDPISGHTALYWYRQSLGQGPEFLIYFQGTGAADDSGLPNDRFFAVRPEGSVSTLKIQRTERGDSAVYLCASSSPNERGFTDTQYFGPGTRLTVL.

This clone occurred once. The chain is built from TRBV7-9 and TRBJ2-3, with TRBD1 identical over 9 bases. V shed 1 base, J shed 5 bases, and the junction held 4 bases outside the gene matches. Germline V gene sequence: CDR1 SEHNR, CDR2 FQNEAQ (reference sequence). The CDR3 has 15 residues. The CDR3 sequence is CASSLGTGVVDTQYF. The CDR3 region has the DNA TGTGCCAGCAGCTTAGGGACAGGGGTAGTAGATACGCAGTATTTT.

The chain couples TRBV25-1 to TRBJ1-6, with 7 nucleotides matching TRBD1. The germline V gene encodes CDR1 MGHDK and CDR2 SYGVNS. The CDR3 covers 15 residues. The junction had 8 bases not matched to a gene; V was cut back by 5 bases and J by 7 bases. The CDR3 coding sequence is TGTGCCAGCAGTCAACCGGGACAGAGAAATTCACCCCTCCACTTT. This encodes CASSQPGQRNSPLHF.

The rearrangement links TRBV13 to TRBJ1-1, with D possibly being TRBD1 (6 bases). This CDR3 spans 14 amino acids. Germline lookup yields CDR1 PRHDT and CDR2 FYEKMQ (reference sequence). Trimming took off 2 bases at V and 1 base at J, with 8 bases between the two ends. Here the CDR3 DNA reads TGTGCCAGCAGCTTAACCAGGGGGAACACTGAAGCTTTCTTT. Its protein is CASSLTRGNTEAFF.

CDR3 protein: CASSVGFHNTGELFF. CDR3 bases: TGTGCCAGCAGCGTAGGTTTCCATAACACCGGGGAGCTGTTTTTT. The rearrangement joins TRBV9 to TRBJ2-2; D is unclear. This CDR3 comprises 15 residues. Germline V gives CDR1 SGDLS, CDR2 YYNGEE. V was shortened by 0 bases and J by 2 bases, with 8 bases between the two germline ends.

Only one count was recorded for this clone. This chain joins TRBV28 and TRBJ1-5, with a possible D match to TRBD1 (6 bases). Germline V lookup: CDR1 MDHEN, CDR2 SYDVKM. The CDR3 sequence is 15 residues long. Trimming left V 3 bases short and J 6 bases short, with 15 bases between. The chain's CDR3 is CASSLRQGWGQPQHF. The CDR3 DNA sequence: TGTGCCAGCAGTTTGCGGCAGGGGTGGGGTCAGCCCCAGCATTTT.

This clone was picked up one time. The genes are TRBV7-2 and TRBJ2-7, with 7 bases that match TRBD1. The CDR3 extends over 15 amino acids. The J segment lost 2 bases and the V segment lost 5 bases, leaving 9 bases of the junction unmatched. The germline V gene has CDR1 SGHTA and CDR2 FQGNSA. The CDR3 loop is CASSPDREKTYEQYF. CDR3 nucleotide sequence: TGTGCCAGCAGCCCCGACAGGGAGAAGACCTACGAGCAGTACTTC.

J is TRBJ1-2 and V is TRBV3-1 (or the pseudogene TRBV3-2), with D tentatively TRBD1 (6 bases). Germline V lookup: CDR1 LGHDT, CDR2 YNNKEL (reference sequence). V lost 4 bases, J lost 5 bases, and 20 bases lay in between. This CDR3 has 16 amino acids. CDR3 in DNA: TGTGCCAGCAGCCGCCGGGACACCCTCTTTGGGTATGGCTACACCTTC. This sequence encodes CASSRRDTLFGYGYTF.

The J gene is TRBJ2-7, the V gene TRBV9; D gene ambiguous. From germline, CDR1 is SGDLS and CDR2 YYNGEE. V gave up 0 bases and J gave up 0 bases, with 7 bases separating them. The CDR3 length is 14 residues. The CDR3 coding sequence is TGTGCCAGCAGCGTAGGTGGGGACTCCTACGAGCAGTACTTC. Translating gives CASSVGGDSYEQYF.

V is TRBV6-5 and J is TRBJ1-2; D perhaps matches TRBD1 (5 bases). V lost 6 bases and J 13 bases, leaving 21 bases between the germline ends. Per germline, CDR1 MNHEY and CDR2 SVGAGI. The CDR3 consists of 13 residues. In nucleotides, the CDR3 is TGTGCCAGCAGGCAGCCAGGGATGCCGACTAGCACCTTC. This gives the protein CASRQPGMPTSTF.

The chain couples TRBV30 to TRBJ2-1; D is uncertain. Germline values: CDR1 GTSNPN, CDR2 SVGIG (reference sequence). V shed 1 base and J shed 15 bases, with 16 bases lying between them. The CDR3 loop spans 12 amino acids. CDR3 loop: CAWSDTRALGFF. The CDR3 coding sequence is TGTGCCTGGAGTGATACTCGAGCCCTGGGGTTCTTC.

V usage is TRBV6-2 or TRBV6-3 and J usage is TRBJ2-7, with 11 nucleotides matching TRBD2. V shed 0 bases and J 4 bases; nucleotides not matched to a gene: 5. The germline V gene has CDR1 MNHEY and CDR2 SVGEGT. The CDR3 contains 16 residues. CDR3 region: CASSYSPSGGYYEQYF. CDR3 nucleotide sequence: TGTGCCAGCAGTTACTCCCCTAGCGGGGGGTATTACGAGCAGTACTTC.

J is TRBJ2-1 and V is TRBV5-1; 8 bases match TRBD2. This CDR3 is built from 14 residues. V shed 1 base, J shed 9 bases, and the junction held 6 bases outside the gene matches. The V gene's germline CDR1 is SGHRS and CDR2 YFSETQ. The CDR3 coding sequence is TGCGCCAGCAGCTTGTTAGCGGGAAAAGGTGAGCAGTTCTTC. Protein product: CASSLLAGKGEQFF.

CDR3 nucleotide sequence: TGTGCCAGCAGCACAGGGACGCAGCCCCAGCATTTT. This sequence encodes CASSTGTQPQHF. The rearrangement joins TRBV12-3 or TRBV12-4 to TRBJ1-5; tentative D call: TRBD1 (6 bases). This CDR3 has 12 residues. Trimming left V 6 bases short and J 7 bases short, with 10 bases between.

In this sample, this clone turned up a few times. The chain carries TRBV19 and TRBJ1-2, with a tentative D call TRBD1 (5 bases). The CDR3 has 15 residues. V shed 6 bases and J shed 7 bases, with 21 bases lying between them. CDR1 and CDR2 (germline): LNHDA, SQIVND (reference sequence). CDR3 coding DNA: TGTGCCAGTAGCCCCCCGGGGGGGTTGCTATTTGGCTACACCTTC. This translates into CASSPPGGLLFGYTF.

The V gene is TRBV7-3, the J gene TRBJ2-1; D unclear. Looked up from germline, CDR1 is SGHTA and CDR2 is FQGTGA. The CDR3 extends over 16 amino acids. The ends were cut back, 5 bases at V and 4 bases at J, with 18 bases in the middle. CDR3 amino acids: CASSVSGGGYYNEQFF. For the CDR3, the DNA is TGTGCCAGCAGCGTATCCGGTGGCGGATATTACAATGAGCAGTTCTTC.

The genes are TRBV6-5 and TRBJ2-1; D might be TRBD1 (6 bases). Trimming left V 4 bases short and J 4 bases short, with 11 bases between. Per germline, CDR1 MNHEY and CDR2 SVGAGI. The length of the CDR3 is 14 residues. The CDR3 coding sequence is TGTGCCAGCAGTTCACAGGGCCATTACAATGAGCAGTTCTTC. This gives the protein CASSSQGHYNEQFF.

The V call is TRBV10-3, the J call TRBJ1-5, with D possibly matching TRBD1 (5 bases). CDR1 is ENHRY and CDR2 is SYGVKD in the germline V gene. This CDR3 is built from 14 residues. V lost 2 bases and J 2 bases, leaving 7 bases between the germline ends. The CDR3 coding sequence is TGTGCCATCAGTGAGACAGGCGGCAATCAGCCCCAGCATTTT. Translating it yields CAISETGGNQPQHF.

The V call is TRBV7-9, the J call TRBJ1-2; D is possibly TRBD1 (5 bases). The germline V and J ends were trimmed by 1 base and 4 bases, with 13 bases remaining between them. CDR1 and CDR2 from the germline V gene are SEHNR and FQNEAQ (reference sequence). CDR3 length: 15 residues. CDR3 sequence: CASSLGLRDVYGYTF. In DNA form, the CDR3 reads TGTGCCAGCAGCTTAGGACTTCGGGACGTCTATGGCTACACCTTC.

This chain joins TRBV6-2 or TRBV6-3 and TRBJ1-2; 8 bases match TRBD1. The trim removed 4 bases at V and 3 bases at J, leaving 7 bases unmatched. The CDR3 contains 15 residues. Germline V CDR1 and CDR2: MNHEY, SVGEGT. The CDR3 sequence is CASSFLTGEDYGYTF. DNA of the CDR3: TGTGCCAGCAGTTTTCTGACAGGGGAGGACTATGGCTACACCTTC.

This chain joins TRBV4-3 and TRBJ1-1; weak D call: TRBD1 (5 bases). CDR3 length: 12 amino acids. Germline CDR1 reads LGHNA; CDR2 reads YSLEER. V lost 4 bases and J 6 bases, leaving 9 bases between the germline ends. The CDR3, as DNA: TGCGCCAGCAGCCGTTGGGGGGCTGAAGCTTTCTTT. It codes for CASSRWGAEAFF.

The chain employs TRBV19 and TRBJ2-5; tentative D call: TRBD1 (9 bases). In germline, CDR1 is LNHDA, CDR2 SQIVND (reference sequence). The V end lost 4 bases, the J end lost 1 base, and 28 bases lay between the germline ends. This CDR3 contains 20 residues. DNA of the CDR3: TGTGCCAGTAGTACAGCGGACAGGGGACAAGCTAGCGGGTTCCAAGAGACCCAGTACTTC. The encoded protein is CASSTADRGQASGFQETQYF.

This clone has a handful of counts. V and J are TRBV7-3 and TRBJ2-2; no clear D gene. Germline V gene lookup returns CDR1 SGHTA and CDR2 FQGTGA. The length of the CDR3 is 13 residues. Trimming removed 5 bases from V and 4 bases from J, with 8 bases in between. The CDR3 coding sequence is TGTGCCAGCAGCCCGGAGCCCACCGGGGAGCTGTTTTTT. Translating it yields CASSPEPTGELFF.

CDR3 sequence reads: CASSYTPGNTEAFF. The DNA for the CDR3 is TGTGCCAGCAGTTACACACCAGGGAACACTGAAGCTTTCTTT. This sequence joins TRBV6-5 and TRBJ1-1; D gene unclear. The CDR3 sequence is 14 residues long. Germline loops: CDR1 MNHEY, CDR2 SVGAGI. Trimming left V 2 bases short and J 1 base short, with 8 bases between.